This T cell receptor beta chain was recorded in a study of blood T cell repertoires in COVID-19. Whole-study context: Sites in the United States, Italy and Spain provided acute and convalescent COVID-19 samples. PBMCs, B-cell-depleted T cells, or T cells provided the cDNA or gDNA that made up the material.

In the source study's methods: Reference gene primer amplification yielded estimated nucleated cell counts. The table came from immunoSEQ multiplex PCR; TCRdb's copy has only in-frame clones and leaves some out. V and J calls and clone size come straight from that table; D and trimming were deduced from the DNA. Of about 15,000 clones listed, 80% to 85% are singletons. V trimming: 7 bases; J trimming: 1 base; junction bases outside the gene matches: 9. CDR1 and CDR2 (germline): LNHDA, SQIVND (reference sequence). This CDR3 region has 15 residues. The rearrangement joins TRBV19 to TRBJ1-1, with TRBD1 matching 7 bases. This sequence was found in a man older than 75 with active or convalescent COVID-19. Sequencing was performed on peripheral blood. The CDR3 here is CASTEQGNKNTEAFF. CDR3 DNA sequence: TGTGCCAGTACGGAACAGGGGAACAAGAACACTGAAGCTTTCTTT.